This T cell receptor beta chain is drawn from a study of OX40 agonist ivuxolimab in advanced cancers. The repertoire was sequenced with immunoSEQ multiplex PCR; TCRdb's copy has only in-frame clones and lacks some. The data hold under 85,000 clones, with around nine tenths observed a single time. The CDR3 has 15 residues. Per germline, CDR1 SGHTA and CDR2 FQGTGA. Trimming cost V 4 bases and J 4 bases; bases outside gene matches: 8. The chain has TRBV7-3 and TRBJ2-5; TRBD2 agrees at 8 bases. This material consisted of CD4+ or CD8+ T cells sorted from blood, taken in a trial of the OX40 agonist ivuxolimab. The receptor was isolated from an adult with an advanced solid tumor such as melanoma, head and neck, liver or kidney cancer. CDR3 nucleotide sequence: TGTGCCAGCAGCTCCGGGAGGGAGGGTCGAGAGACCCAGTACTTC. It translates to CASSSGREGRETQYF.